This T cell receptor beta chain was recorded in a study of PD-L1 blockade in urothelial cancer. Repertoires were generated with immunoSEQ multiplex PCR, while TCRdb's copy carries only in-frame clones and drops some. Here the sample spans approximately 25,000 clones, less than 85% being singletons. Germline V lookup: CDR1 SGHTA, CDR2 FQGNSA. With V trimmed by 5 bases and J by 4 bases, 9 bases remained unmatched. This CDR3 region has 18 residues. Described time point: peripheral blood 6 weeks after treatment start. V gene TRBV7-2 combines with J gene TRBJ2-3; 16 bases align to TRBD2. The TCR comes from a man in his 70s with urothelial cancer. Here the sequenced sample was PBMCs, taken around atezolizumab (anti-PD-L1) treatment. CDR3: CASSRGTSGRASADTQYF. The CDR3 DNA sequence: TGTGCCAGCAGCCGTGGGACTAGCGGGAGGGCCTCCGCAGATACGCAGTATTTT.